Each of the 20 T cell receptor beta chains below was sequenced from the same sample in a study of response to subunit inactivated influenza vaccine. TCRdb fed the RT-PCR reads into MiXCR, producing one record per CDR3 protein. The repertoire holds about 540,000 distinct CDR3 sequences, with around 21% as singletons. These records were also assigned to another study, of T cells expressing NK-cell markers. That report notes: Scientists made TCR beta cDNA using 5'RACE template switching with UMIs.

The sample here was CD4+ T cells sorted from PBMCs, taken 12 days after vaccination. These TCRs come from a man aged 50-60 years who received an inactivated influenza vaccine.

This clonotype turned up a few times. The chain has TRBV5-1 and TRBJ2-1; 9 nucleotides agree with TRBD2. The germline V gene has CDR1 SGHRS and CDR2 YFSETQ. The CDR3 is 16 amino acids. The V and J ends lost 2 bases and 2 bases, in that order; junction bases with no gene match: 5. In DNA form, the CDR3 reads TGCGCCAGCAGCTTAAGACTAGCGGATACCTACAATGAGCAGTTCTTC. This encodes CASSLRLADTYNEQFF.

J is TRBJ2-1 and V is TRBV20-1; no firm D call. V lost 6 bases to trimming and J lost 8 bases, with 8 bases between them. The CDR3 runs to 10 residues. Looked up from germline, CDR1 is DFQATT and CDR2 is SNEGSKA (reference sequence). CDR3 loop: CSAPFHEQFF. The DNA for the CDR3 is TGCAGTGCCCCCTTCCATGAGCAGTTCTTC.

The chain recombines TRBV4-2 with TRBJ2-3, with TRBD2 as a possible D gene (5 bases). The CDR3 covers 16 residues. Trimming took off 1 base at V and 2 bases at J, with 13 bases between the two ends. From germline, CDR1 is LGHNA and CDR2 YNFKEQ. The CDR3 loop is CASSQGAGGPTDTQYF. The CDR3 bases are TGTGCCAGCAGCCAAGGGGCGGGCGGACCCACAGATACGCAGTATTTT.

This clonotype was observed a handful of times. This chain connects TRBV10-3 to TRBJ1-2, with 8 bases that match TRBD1. Germline CDR1 and CDR2: ENHRY and SYGVKD. This CDR3 spans 13 amino acids. V lost 6 bases to trimming and J lost 4 bases; unmatched junction nucleotides: 4. The DNA of the CDR3 is TGTGCCATCAGAGGGGACAGGAGCTATGGCTACACCTTC. It translates to CAIRGDRSYGYTF.

A note on this clonotype: Relative to the germline gene, one junction end is altered; a read error may explain this. The chain uses TRBV3-1 and TRBJ2-7; D may correspond to TRBD1 or TRBD2 (5 bases each). Germline V gene data show CDR1 as LGHDT and CDR2 as YNNKEL (reference sequence). The CDR3 runs to 13 residues. CDR3 sequence (DNA): TGTACCAGCAGCCAAGATCCCGGGGCCGAACAGTACTTC. This sequence encodes CTSSQDPGAEQYF.

The gene calls are TRBV7-2 and TRBJ2-5; weak D call: TRBD1 (6 bases). CDR3 length: 13 amino acids. Germline V CDR1 and CDR2: SGHTA, FQGNSA. V lost 5 bases and J lost 6, with 13 bases in between. The CDR3 bases are TGTGCCAGCAGCCGTGACAGGATGCAGACCCAGTACTTC. As protein: CASSRDRMQTQYF.

The rearrangement uses TRBV7-8 and TRBJ1-5; the D is unclear. V was shortened by 1 base and J by 6 bases, with 4 bases between the two germline ends. Germline V gene data show CDR1 as SGHVS and CDR2 as FQNEAQ. CDR3 length: 12 amino acids. The CDR3 spells CASSLVSQPQHF. In nucleotides, the CDR3 is TGTGCCAGCAGCTTAGTTTCTCAGCCCCAGCATTTT.

This clonotype was seen only a few times. The chain recombines TRBV12-3 or TRBV12-4 with TRBJ2-3; 9 positions match TRBD2. The CDR3 consists of 16 residues. V was clipped by 7 bases and J by 2 bases; unmatched bases: 10. In DNA form, the CDR3 reads TGTGCCAGCACCCACCGCCGGACTAGCGTCACAGATACGCAGTATTTT. It yields the protein CASTHRRTSVTDTQYF.

This clonotype has a handful of counts. This chain joins TRBV29-1 and TRBJ2-1; D call uncertain. CDR3 size: 13 residues. V shed 5 bases and J shed 7 bases, with 15 bases lying between them. CDR1 SQVTM and CDR2 ANQGSEA come from the germline V gene. CDR3: CSVFEFGTNEQFF. The CDR3 nucleotides read TGCAGCGTTTTTGAATTCGGTACGAATGAGCAGTTCTTC.

The chain combines TRBV5-5 with TRBJ2-7, with 11 positions matching TRBD2. Germline V CDR1 and CDR2: SGHKS, YYEKEE (reference sequence). The ends lost 4 bases at V and 7 bases at J; junction bases unmatched: 10. This CDR3 has 15 residues. CDR3 coding DNA: TGTGCCAGCAGCCCGCGACTAGCGGGGTCTGGAGAGCAGTACTTC. Its translation: CASSPRLAGSGEQYF.

This clonotype has just a few counts. The J gene is TRBJ2-7, the V gene TRBV5-1; D not certain. V shed 0 bases and J shed 5 bases, with 12 bases lying between them. The length of the CDR3 is 14 residues. Germline loops: CDR1 SGHRS, CDR2 YFSETQ. The CDR3, as DNA: TGCGCCAGCAGCTTGGAGGGCAGCGTCAACGAGCAGTACTTC. It encodes CASSLEGSVNEQYF.

This clonotype turned up a few times. The gene calls are TRBV29-1 and TRBJ1-1; possible D gene TRBD1, 6 bases. Germline-derived CDR1 and CDR2 are SQVTM and ANQGSEA. V was pared by 7 bases and J by 2 bases, with 14 bases between. The CDR3 consists of 13 residues. The CDR3 sequence: CSGAGHGNTEAFF. The CDR3 DNA reads as TGCAGCGGGGCGGGACACGGCAACACTGAAGCTTTCTTT.

This clonotype was counted many times. This chain links TRBV5-1 with TRBJ2-4, with D perhaps TRBD1 (5 bases). V lost 3 bases and J lost 8, with 15 bases in between. This CDR3 is built from 14 residues. Per germline, CDR1 SGHRS and CDR2 YFSETQ. The CDR3 loop reads CASSYWGRADIQYF. CDR3 DNA: TGCGCCAGCAGCTATTGGGGCAGGGCAGACATTCAGTACTTC. Variable domain in full (rest from reference TRBV5-1 and TRBJ2-4): KAGVTQTPRYLIKTRGQQVTLSCSPISGHRSVSWYQQTPGQGLQFLFEYFSETQRNKGNFPGRFSGRQFSNSRSEMNVSTLELGDSALYLCASSYWGRADIQYFGAGTRLSVL.

The chain has TRBV6-2 or TRBV6-3 and TRBJ2-5, with D unclear. This CDR3 is built from 14 residues. The germline gives CDR1 MNHEY, CDR2 SVGEGT. V was clipped by 2 bases and J by 4 bases, with 11 bases between them. The CDR3 reads CASSYPSRRETQYF. For the CDR3, the DNA is TGTGCCAGCAGTTACCCCTCAAGGCGAGAGACCCAGTACTTC.

J is TRBJ2-7 and V is TRBV5-5, with 7 bases matching TRBD1. Germline lookup yields CDR1 SGHKS and CDR2 YYEKEE (reference sequence). The V gene end was trimmed by 6 bases and the J gene end by 3 bases; junction bases not matched to a gene: 9. The CDR3 spans 14 residues. The CDR3, as DNA: TGTGCCAGCACGGGACAGCTGTTTATCTACGAGCAGTACTTC. Encoded protein: CASTGQLFIYEQYF.

V usage is TRBV11-2 and J usage is TRBJ2-2; D is ambiguous. The CDR3 contains 16 residues. Trimming stripped 4 bases from V and 7 bases from J, with 19 bases between. Germline lookup yields CDR1 SGHAT and CDR2 FQNNGV. The CDR3 protein is CASSSVQGPLSGELFF. In nucleotides, the CDR3 is TGTGCCAGCAGCTCCGTACAAGGACCCCTTAGCGGGGAGCTGTTTTTT.

This clonotype was counted between two and nine times. V is TRBV20-1 and J is TRBJ2-7, with 11 positions matching TRBD1. The CDR3 totals 13 residues. Germline CDR1 and CDR2: DFQATT and SNEGSKA (reference sequence). Germline trimming cut 5 bases from V and 7 bases from J; bases unmatched to any gene: 7. CDR3 in amino acids: CSARRDRGGEQYF. The CDR3 DNA follows: TGCAGTGCTCGTCGGGACAGGGGGGGGGAGCAGTACTTC.

Only a few counts were recorded for this clonotype. V is TRBV20-1 and J is TRBJ2-3; weak D call: TRBD2 (6 bases). The length of the CDR3 is 14 residues. Germline V gives CDR1 DFQATT, CDR2 SNEGSKA (reference sequence). V was cut by 6 bases and J by 1 base, with 14 bases left in between. CDR3 DNA: TGCAGTGCCCCAAGGCGGGGAGGCACAGATACGCAGTATTTT. Translating it yields CSAPRRGGTDTQYF.

This rearrangement joins TRBV27 to TRBJ2-3; D not certain. The V and J ends lost 6 bases and 8 bases respectively, with 12 bases between them. Germline V gene sequence: CDR1 MNHEY, CDR2 SMNVEV (reference sequence). The CDR3 extends over 12 amino acids. CDR3 DNA: TGTGCCAGCAGGCAGGTCTCGGGTACGCAGTATTTT. Protein sequence: CASRQVSGTQYF.

This clonotype was observed many times. The gene calls are TRBV20-1 and TRBJ2-3, with D perhaps TRBD1 or TRBD2 (7 bases each). Per the germline V gene, CDR1 is DFQATT and CDR2 is SNEGSKA (reference sequence). The ends were cut back, 0 bases at V and 8 bases at J, with 15 bases in the middle. This CDR3 is built from 14 residues. CDR3 DNA: TGCAGTGCTAGAGATCAGGGGGGGCATGCTACGCAGTATTTT. Translation gives CSARDQGGHATQYF.